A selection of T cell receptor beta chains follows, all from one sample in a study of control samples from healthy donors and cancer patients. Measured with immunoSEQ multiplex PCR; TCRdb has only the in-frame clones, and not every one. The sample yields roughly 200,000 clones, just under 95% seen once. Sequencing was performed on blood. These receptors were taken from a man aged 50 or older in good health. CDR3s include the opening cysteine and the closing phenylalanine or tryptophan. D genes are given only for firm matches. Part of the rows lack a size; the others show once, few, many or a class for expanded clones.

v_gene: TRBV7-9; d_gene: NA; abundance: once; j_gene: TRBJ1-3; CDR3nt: TGTGCCAGCACCCACTCTGGAAACACCATATATTTT; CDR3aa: CASTHSGNTIYF
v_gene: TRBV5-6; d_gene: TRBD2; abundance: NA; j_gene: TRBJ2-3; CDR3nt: TGTGCCAGCAGCTTGGCGGCTAGCGGGGGGCCCCCAGATACGCAGTATTTT; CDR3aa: CASSLAASGGPPDTQYF
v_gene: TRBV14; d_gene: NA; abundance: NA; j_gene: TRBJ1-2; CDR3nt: TGTGCCAGCAGCCAAGAAATGTGGACGGGGAACTATGGCTACACCTTC; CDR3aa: CASSQEMWTGNYGYTF
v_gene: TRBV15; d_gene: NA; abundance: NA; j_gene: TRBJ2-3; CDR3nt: TGTGCCACCAGCCCTCCCCCAACAGATACGCAGTATTTT; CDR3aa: CATSPPPTDTQYF
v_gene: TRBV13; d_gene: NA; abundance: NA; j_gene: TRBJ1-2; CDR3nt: TGTGCCAGCAGCCTATTAAGGCCCAGGGGTGGCGGCTACACCTTC; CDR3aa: CASSLLRPRGGGYTF
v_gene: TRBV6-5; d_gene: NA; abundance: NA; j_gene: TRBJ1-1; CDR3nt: TGTGCCAGCAGTTACTCCGGACAGTACACTGAAGCTTTCTTT; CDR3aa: CASSYSGQYTEAFF
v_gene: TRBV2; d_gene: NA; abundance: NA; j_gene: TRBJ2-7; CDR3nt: TGTGCCAGCGTATCGACAGCGAATTCCTACGAGCAGTACTTC; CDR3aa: CASVSTANSYEQYF
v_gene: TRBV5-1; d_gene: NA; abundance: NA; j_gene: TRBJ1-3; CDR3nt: TGCGCCAGCAGCTTGGGTGTTACGTCTGGAAACACCATATATTTT; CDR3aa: CASSLGVTSGNTIYF
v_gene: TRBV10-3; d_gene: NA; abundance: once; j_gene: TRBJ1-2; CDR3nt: TGTGCCATCAGACGAATTTTTGGAGGCTACACCTTC; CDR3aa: CAIRRIFGGYTF
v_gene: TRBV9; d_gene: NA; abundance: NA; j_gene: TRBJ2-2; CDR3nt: TGTGCCAGCAGCGTAGAGGGGGGCATCACCGGGGAGCTGTTTTTT; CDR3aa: CASSVEGGITGELFF
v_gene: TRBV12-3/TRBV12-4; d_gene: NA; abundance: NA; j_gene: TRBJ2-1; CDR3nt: TGTGCCAGCAGCCCCTTAGCCAATGAGCAGTTCTTC; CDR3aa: CASSPLANEQFF
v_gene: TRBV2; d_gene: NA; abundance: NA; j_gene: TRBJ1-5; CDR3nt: TGTGCCAGCAAGCGGGAAAACAATAGCAATCAGCCCCAGCATTTT; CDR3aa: CASKRENNSNQPQHF
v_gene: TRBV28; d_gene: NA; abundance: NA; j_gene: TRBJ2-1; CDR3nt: TGTGCCAGCAGTTTAGTGCGGGGTAATGAGCAGTTCTTC; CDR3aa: CASSLVRGNEQFF
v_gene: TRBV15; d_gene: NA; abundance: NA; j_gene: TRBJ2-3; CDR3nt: TGTGCCACCAGCGCGACCGGGGGATTAGATACGCAGTATTTT; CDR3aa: CATSATGGLDTQYF
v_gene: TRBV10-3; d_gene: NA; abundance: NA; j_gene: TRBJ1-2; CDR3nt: TGTGCCATCCATCGGGGCAGGGACATTGGCTACACCTTC; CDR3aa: CAIHRGRDIGYTF
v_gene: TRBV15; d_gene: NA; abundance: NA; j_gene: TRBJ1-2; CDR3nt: TGTGCCACCAGCAGAGATCGTGGACAACAAGCCCATGGCTACACCTTC; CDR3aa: CATSRDRGQQAHGYTF
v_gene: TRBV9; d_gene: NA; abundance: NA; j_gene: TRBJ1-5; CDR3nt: TGTGCCAGCAGCGCGGACTGGTCCAATCAGCCCCAGCATTTT; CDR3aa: CASSADWSNQPQHF
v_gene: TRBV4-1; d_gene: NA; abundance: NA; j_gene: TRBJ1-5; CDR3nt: TGCGCCAGCAGCCTGGGCTCTAGCAATCAGCCCCAGCATTTT; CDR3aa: CASSLGSSNQPQHF
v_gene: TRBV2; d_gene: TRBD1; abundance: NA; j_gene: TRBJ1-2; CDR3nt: TGTGCCAGCAGTAGGACAGGGAGTCTCTATGGCTACACCTTC; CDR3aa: CASSRTGSLYGYTF
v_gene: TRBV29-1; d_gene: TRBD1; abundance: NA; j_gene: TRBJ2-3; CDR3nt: TGCAGCGTCAAGGGGGGGACAGGGTCATATACGCAGTATTTT; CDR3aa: CSVKGGTGSYTQYF
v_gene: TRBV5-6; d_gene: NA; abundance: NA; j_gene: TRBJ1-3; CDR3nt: TGCGCCAGCAGCTGGGGTAAGGGTCAAGGAAACACCATATATTTT; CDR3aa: CASSWGKGQGNTIYF
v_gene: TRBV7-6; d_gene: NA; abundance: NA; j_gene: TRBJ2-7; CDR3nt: TGTGCCAGCAGCTTAGCAGGGAGGTCCTACGAGCAGTACTTC; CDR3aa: CASSLAGRSYEQYF
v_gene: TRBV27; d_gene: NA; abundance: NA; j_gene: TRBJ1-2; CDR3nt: TGTGCCAGCAGTTTCAACGGACCGTATGGCTACACCTTC; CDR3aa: CASSFNGPYGYTF
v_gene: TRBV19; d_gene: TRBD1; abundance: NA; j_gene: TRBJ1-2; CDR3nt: TGTGCCAGTAGTACCCGAGGGCAGGGGGCCCTTGGCTACACCTTC; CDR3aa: CASSTRGQGALGYTF
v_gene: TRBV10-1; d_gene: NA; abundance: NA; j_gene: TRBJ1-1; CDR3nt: TGCGCCAGCAGTGAGTTCCAGGGGACTGAAGCTTTCTTT; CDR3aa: CASSEFQGTEAFF
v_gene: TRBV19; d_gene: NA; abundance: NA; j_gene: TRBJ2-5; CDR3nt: TGTGCCAGTAGTATCCAGGGCCAAGAGACCCAGTACTTC; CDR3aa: CASSIQGQETQYF
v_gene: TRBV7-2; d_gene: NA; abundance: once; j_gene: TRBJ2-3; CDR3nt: TGTGCCAGCAGCTCTTGGGGCGGGGGCCCCACAGATACGCAGTATTTT; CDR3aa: CASSSWGGGPTDTQYF
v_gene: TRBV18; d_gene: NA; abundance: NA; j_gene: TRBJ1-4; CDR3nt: TGTGCCAGCTCCGGTAGGGACGGTAATGAAAAACTGTTTTTT; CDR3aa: CASSGRDGNEKLFF
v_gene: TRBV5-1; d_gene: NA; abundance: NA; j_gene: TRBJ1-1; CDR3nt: TGCGCCAGCAGCTTGGGCAGGACAAACACTGAAGCTTTCTTT; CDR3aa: CASSLGRTNTEAFF
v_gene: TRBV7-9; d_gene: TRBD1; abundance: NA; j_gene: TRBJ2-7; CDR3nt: TGTGCCAGCAGCCTCAAGGGGACAGGGGACTACGAGCAGTACTTC; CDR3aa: CASSLKGTGDYEQYF
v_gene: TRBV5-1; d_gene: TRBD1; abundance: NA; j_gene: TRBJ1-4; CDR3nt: TGCGCCAGCAGCCAGGGGACAGGGGCGGGAAAACTGTTTTTT; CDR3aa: CASSQGTGAGKLFF
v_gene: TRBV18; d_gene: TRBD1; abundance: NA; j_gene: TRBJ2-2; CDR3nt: TGTGCCAGCTCACCGAATTCCGGGACAGCGAACACCGGGGAGCTGTTTTTT; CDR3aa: CASSPNSGTANTGELFF
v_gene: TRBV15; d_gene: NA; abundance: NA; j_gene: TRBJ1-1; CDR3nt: TGTGCCACCAGCAGAGTAGGGGTCATAGCTTTCTTT; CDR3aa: CATSRVGVIAFF
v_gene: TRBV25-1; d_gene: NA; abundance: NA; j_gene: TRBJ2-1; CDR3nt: TGTGCCAGCAGTGAATATCCCCAGGGGCTTAGTGAGCAGTTCTTC; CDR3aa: CASSEYPQGLSEQFF
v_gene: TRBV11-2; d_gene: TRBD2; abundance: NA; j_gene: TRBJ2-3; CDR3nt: TGTGCCAGCAGCTTAATGGCCGGGGGGGGGACAGATACGCAGTATTTT; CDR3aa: CASSLMAGGGTDTQYF
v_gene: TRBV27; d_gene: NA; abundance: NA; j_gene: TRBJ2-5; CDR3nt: TGTGCCAGCAGTTTAGCTTTCCAAGAGACCCAGTACTTC; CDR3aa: CASSLAFQETQYF
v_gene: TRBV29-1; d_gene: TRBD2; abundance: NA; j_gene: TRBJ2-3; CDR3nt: TGCAGCGGAGCGGGGGGAGGGGATACGCAGTATTTT; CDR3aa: CSGAGGGDTQYF
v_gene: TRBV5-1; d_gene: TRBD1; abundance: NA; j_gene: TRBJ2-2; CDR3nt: TGCGCCAGCAGCGTACAGGGGGCGAACACCGGGGAGCTGTTTTTT; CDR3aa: CASSVQGANTGELFF
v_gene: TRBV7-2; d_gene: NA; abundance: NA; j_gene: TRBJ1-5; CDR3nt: TGTGCCAGCAGCTCCCGACAGTTTCAGCCCCAGCATTTT; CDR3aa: CASSSRQFQPQHF
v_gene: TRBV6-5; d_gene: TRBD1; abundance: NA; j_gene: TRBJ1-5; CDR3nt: TGTGCCACCTGGACAGGGGGCGTTAGCAATCAGCCCCAGCATTTT; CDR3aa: CATWTGGVSNQPQHF
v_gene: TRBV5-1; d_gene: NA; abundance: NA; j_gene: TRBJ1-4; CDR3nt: TGCGCCAGCAGCGCTGCAACTAATGAAAAACTGTTTTTT; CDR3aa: CASSAATNEKLFF
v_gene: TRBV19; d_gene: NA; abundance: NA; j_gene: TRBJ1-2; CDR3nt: TGTGCCAGTAGTATTTCTTCGTCCCCAGGGGCTAACTATGGCTACACCTTC; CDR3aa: CASSISSSPGANYGYTF
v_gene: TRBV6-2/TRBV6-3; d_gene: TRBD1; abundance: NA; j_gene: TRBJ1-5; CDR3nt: TGTGCCAGCAGTTACACGGGGACAGGGGGCGCCAGCAATCAGCCCCAGCATTTT; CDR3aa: CASSYTGTGGASNQPQHF
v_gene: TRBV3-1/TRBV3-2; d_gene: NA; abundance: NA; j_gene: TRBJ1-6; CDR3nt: TGTGCCAGCAGTACAGTGAGGCATAATTCACCCCTCCACTTT; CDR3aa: CASSTVRHNSPLHF
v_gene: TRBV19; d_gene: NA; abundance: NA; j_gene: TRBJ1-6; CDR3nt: TGTGCCAGTAACGGCGGAGGGGAGTCACCCCTCCACTTT; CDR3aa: CASNGGGESPLHF
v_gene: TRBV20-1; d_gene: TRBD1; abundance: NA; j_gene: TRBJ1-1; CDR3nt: TGCAGTGCTAGTTTGGACAGGGTTAACACTGAAGCTTTCTTT; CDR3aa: CSASLDRVNTEAFF
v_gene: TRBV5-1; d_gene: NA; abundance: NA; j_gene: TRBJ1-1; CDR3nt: TGCGCCAGCAGCTCTGACCGAATGAACACTGAAGCTTTCTTT; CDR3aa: CASSSDRMNTEAFF
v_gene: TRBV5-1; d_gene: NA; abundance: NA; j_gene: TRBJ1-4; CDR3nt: TGCGCCAGCAGCCTGGGAACCTCCCAGGAAAAACTGTTTTTT; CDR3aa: CASSLGTSQEKLFF
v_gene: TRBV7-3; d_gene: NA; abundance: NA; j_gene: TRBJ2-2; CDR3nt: TGTGCCAGCAGCGCCCAAGGAGGTAACACCGGGGAGCTGTTTTTT; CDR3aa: CASSAQGGNTGELFF
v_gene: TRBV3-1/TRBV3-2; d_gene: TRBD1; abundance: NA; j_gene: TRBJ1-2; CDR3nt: TGTGCCAGCAGCTTCACAGGGGGCAGCTATGGCTACACCTTC; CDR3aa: CASSFTGGSYGYTF
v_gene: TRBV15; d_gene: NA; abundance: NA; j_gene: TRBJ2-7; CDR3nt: TGTGCCACCAGCAGTCTTCGGGGTTCCTACGAGCAGTACTTC; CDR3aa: CATSSLRGSYEQYF
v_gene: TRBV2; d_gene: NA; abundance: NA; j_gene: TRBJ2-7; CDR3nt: TGTGCCAGCAGCCAGGGGGGTGTCGAGCAGTACTTC; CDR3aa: CASSQGGVEQYF
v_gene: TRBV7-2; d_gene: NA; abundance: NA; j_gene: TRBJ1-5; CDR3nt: TGTGCCAGCAGCTTAGGGGGGAGTCAGCCCCAGCATTTT; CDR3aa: CASSLGGSQPQHF
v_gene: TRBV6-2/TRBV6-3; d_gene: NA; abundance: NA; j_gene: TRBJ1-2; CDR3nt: TGTGCCAGCAGTGACCGACAAGCCTATGGCTACACCTTC; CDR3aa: CASSDRQAYGYTF